These T cell receptor beta chains were read from a single sample in a study of cytomegalovirus exposure and HLA in healthy donors. Data came from immunoSEQ multiplex PCR; TCRdb stores just in-frame clones and leaves some out. The repertoire holds roughly 150,000 clones, 65% to 80% seen once, with around 1.6% in the top ten. The sample was PBMCs. All receptors come from a human donor in good health. Each CDR3 is given with its conserved first and last residue. D genes are given only for firm matches. Clone size is given for some rows only: seen once, a few or many times, or a class if the clone is expanded.

size	V	J	length	D	CDR3	DNA
few	TRBV13	TRBJ1-2	15	TRBD1	CASSSAEDRDYGYTF	TGTGCCAGCAGCTCTGCCGAAGACAGGGACTATGGCTACACCTTC
.	TRBV10-3	TRBJ2-7	14	TRBD2	CAISGLAGVGGQYF	TGTGCCATCAGTGGACTAGCGGGAGTTGGCGGGCAGTACTTC
.	TRBV28	TRBJ1-2	13	.	CASSSQGWYGYTF	TGTGCCAGCAGTTCCCAGGGTTGGTATGGCTACACCTTC
once	TRBV5-6	TRBJ2-6	15	.	CASSSQGSGANVLTF	TGTGCCAGCAGCTCTCAGGGTTCTGGGGCCAACGTCCTGACTTTC
few	TRBV5-1	TRBJ1-1	14	.	CASSLGGEGTEAFF	TGCGCCAGCAGCTTAGGTGGCGAGGGCACTGAAGCTTTCTTT
.	TRBV27	TRBJ1-1	14	.	CASGPTGYNTEAFF	TGTGCCAGCGGCCCAACAGGGTACAACACTGAAGCTTTCTTT
.	TRBV6-1	TRBJ1-1	15	.	CASSDPTGVPEEAFF	TGTGCCAGCAGTGACCCAACCGGGGTCCCGGAAGAAGCTTTCTTT
once	TRBV5-1	TRBJ2-7	15	TRBD1	CASSLTGGQSYEQYF	TGCGCCAGCAGCTTAACAGGGGGCCAGTCCTACGAGCAGTACTTC
.	TRBV14	TRBJ2-3	15	TRBD2	CASSFLAGGGDTQYF	TGTGCCAGCAGCTTCTTAGCGGGAGGAGGGGATACGCAGTATTTT
.	TRBV27	TRBJ2-5	15	TRBD2	CASRPLAGGGGTQYF	TGTGCCAGCCGACCTCTAGCGGGAGGCGGCGGGACCCAGTACTTC
.	TRBV7-9	TRBJ2-2	15	TRBD1	CASRPGGMNTGELFF	TGTGCCAGCAGACCAGGGGGAATGAACACCGGGGAGCTGTTTTTT
.	TRBV6-5	TRBJ2-5	13	.	CASSSGAFETQYF	TGTGCCAGCAGTTCTGGGGCGTTTGAGACCCAGTACTTC
.	TRBV14	TRBJ2-1	16	.	CASSHTGYFGGNEQFF	TGTGCCAGCAGCCATACGGGATACTTCGGAGGCAATGAGCAGTTCTTC
.	TRBV4-1	TRBJ2-1	19	TRBD2	CASSQESRSRAGEGNEQFF	TGCGCCAGCAGCCAAGAATCCCGATCAAGGGCGGGAGAAGGGAATGAGCAGTTCTTC
.	TRBV18	TRBJ2-3	15	TRBD2	CASSPGLAGSDTQYF	TGTGCCAGCTCACCAGGACTAGCGGGCTCAGATACGCAGTATTTT
.	TRBV10-3	TRBJ2-1	15	.	CAISESWESSNEQFF	TGTGCCATCAGTGAGTCGTGGGAGTCTTCCAATGAGCAGTTCTTC
few	TRBV5-1	TRBJ2-1	15	TRBD1	CASSLGGGLYNEQFF	TGCGCCAGCAGCTTGGGAGGGGGCCTCTACAATGAGCAGTTCTTC
.	TRBV7-3	TRBJ1-1	16	.	CASSRDSGDGGTEAFF	TGTGCCAGCAGCCGCGACAGTGGGGACGGGGGCACTGAAGCTTTCTTT